The 27 T cell receptor beta chains below come from one sample, sequenced in a study of beta chain features in type 1 diabetes. TCRB transcripts that were expressed got sequenced, as all of the isolated RNA had been reverse transcribed. Clones were read by immunoSEQ multiplex PCR, and TCRdb kept only the in-frame ones, dropping some. The sample has around 500,000 clones; roughly 10% are singletons. Sample: naive CD4+ T cells from blood. These receptors were obtained from a woman aged 18-29 years in good health.

The rearrangement links TRBV11-2 to TRBJ2-7; possibly TRBD1 for D (5 bases). The CDR3 spans 14 residues. Germline V gene lookup returns CDR1 SGHAT and CDR2 FQNNGV. The V end was cut by 2 bases, the J end by 0 bases, with 8 bases between. In DNA, the CDR3 is TGTGCCAGCAGCTTAACCGACAGCTCCTACGAGCAGTACGTC. Its protein is CASSLTDSSYEQYV.

This chain links TRBV7-9 with TRBJ1-3, with a weak D call TRBD1 (5 bases). Germline CDR1 and CDR2: SEHNR and FQNEAQ (reference sequence). V was trimmed by 5 bases and J by 3 bases, leaving 11 bases between them. The CDR3 consists of 14 residues. The CDR3 spells CASSPTGLGNTIYF. The CDR3 region has the DNA TGTGCCAGCAGCCCCACGGGACTTGGAAACACCATATATTTT.

The chain combines TRBV2 with TRBJ2-3; D perhaps matches TRBD1 (6 bases). With 2 bases removed from V and 2 bases from J, the gap between germline ends came to 14 bases. The germline V gene has CDR1 SNHLY and CDR2 FYNNEI. The CDR3 spans 16 residues. The CDR3 region is CASSESPGAATDTQYF. The CDR3, as DNA: TGTGCCAGCAGTGAATCCCCAGGGGCGGCCACAGATACGCAGTATTTT.

The genes are TRBV7-2 and TRBJ2-5, with D possibly TRBD2 on 5 matching bases. Trimming left V 0 bases short and J 2 bases short, with 19 bases between. This CDR3 region has 18 residues. Germline CDR1 SGHTA, CDR2 FQGNSA. CDR3 residues: CASSLAPPGSIPQETQYF. The CDR3 DNA sequence: TGTGCCAGCAGCTTAGCCCCGCCGGGGTCGATACCACAAGAGACCCAGTACTTC.

This clone was counted only a few times. V gene TRBV14 combines with J gene TRBJ2-3; D is uncertain. V dropped 1 base and J dropped 1 base, with 9 bases sitting between them. The length of the CDR3 is 15 residues. Germline CDR1 and CDR2: SGHDN and FVKESK. DNA for the CDR3: TGTGCCAGCAGCCAAGGGGTCTTGCGCACAGATACGCAGTATTTT. Amino acid sequence: CASSQGVLRTDTQYF. Full variable domain (outside the CDR3, taken from reference TRBV14 and TRBJ2-3): EAGVTQFPSHSVIEKGQTVTLRCDPISGHDNLYWYRRVMGKEIKFLLHFVKESKQDESGMPNNRFLAERTGGTYSTLKVQPAELEDSGVYFCASSQGVLRTDTQYFGPGTRLTVL.

V usage is TRBV27 and J usage is TRBJ1-6, with TRBD1 identical over 7 bases. After removal of 3 bases from V and 9 bases from J, the junction contained 5 bases not matched to a gene. Germline V lookup: CDR1 MNHEY, CDR2 SMNVEV (reference sequence). The CDR3 covers 14 residues. CDR3 DNA: TGTGCCAGCAGTTTCACAGGGGTGGGTTCACCCCTCCACTTT. It encodes CASSFTGVGSPLHF.

The chain employs TRBV11-3 and TRBJ2-3; TRBD2 is a possible D gene (6 bases). V shed 5 bases and J shed 2 bases, with 11 bases lying between them. The CDR3 has 14 residues. Germline CDR1 SGHNT, CDR2 YENEEA. This chain's CDR3 is CASSLASHTDTQYF. The DNA of the CDR3 is TGTGCCAGCAGCCTAGCGTCTCACACAGATACGCAGTATTTT. Combining the CDR3 with reference TRBV11-3 and TRBJ2-3 gives the whole variable domain EAGVVQSPRYKIIEKKQPVAFWCNPISGHNTLYWYLQNLGQGPELLIRYENEEAVDDSQLPKDRFSAERLKGVDSTLKIQPAELGDSAVYLCASSLASHTDTQYFGPGTRLTVL.

This clone was counted between two and nine times. This chain links TRBV11-1 with TRBJ2-5, with D perhaps matching TRBD2 (5 bases). V was pared by 0 bases and J by 2 bases, with 16 bases between. The CDR3 is 17 amino acids. Germline loops: CDR1 SGHAT, CDR2 FQDESV (reference sequence). Here the CDR3 DNA reads TGTGCCAGCAGCTTAGCCGGGTCCGCGCCGGGGCAAGAGACCCAGTACTTC. It translates to CASSLAGSAPGQETQYF.

The rearrangement uses TRBV9 and TRBJ2-3; 13 bases are shared with TRBD2. The CDR3 contains 14 residues. The germline V gene encodes CDR1 SGDLS and CDR2 YYNGEE. Trimming took 7 bases from V and 6 from J; bases not matched to a gene: 5. CDR3 amino acids: CASSGTSGTDTQYF. The CDR3, as DNA: TGTGCCAGCTCCGGGACTAGCGGGACTGATACGCAGTATTTT. Drawing the rest from reference TRBV9 and TRBJ2-3, the complete variable domain is DSGVTQTPKHLITATGQRVTLRCSPRSGDLSVYWYQQSLDQGLQFLIQYYNGEERAKGNILERFSAQQFPDLHSELNLSSLELGDSALYFCASSGTSGTDTQYFGPGTRLTVL.

This chain connects TRBV19 to TRBJ2-7; D is unclear. The V end was cut by 1 base, the J end by 2 bases, with 9 bases between. The CDR3 has 14 amino acids. Germline V gives CDR1 LNHDA, CDR2 SQIVND (reference sequence). The CDR3 DNA reads TGTGCCAGTAGTATAGCCCGGAATGCCTACGAGCAGTACTTC. It translates to CASSIARNAYEQYF.

This clone was seen a handful of times. The chain combines TRBV7-2 with TRBJ2-3; D unresolved. The CDR3 covers 10 residues. V was pared by 10 bases and J by 3 bases, with 5 bases between. Germline V gives CDR1 SGHTA, CDR2 FQGNSA. In DNA form, the CDR3 reads TGTGCCACGAAAACAGATACGCAGTATTTT. Encoded protein: CATKTDTQYF.

CDR3 region: CASRRGTTNSPLHF. In DNA, the CDR3 is TGTGCCAGCAGAAGGGGGACTACGAATTCACCCCTCCACTTT. V is TRBV2 and J is TRBJ1-6, with TRBD1 as a possible D gene (6 bases). Trimming took off 6 bases at V and 7 bases at J, with 13 bases between the two ends. Germline CDR1 reads SNHLY; CDR2 reads FYNNEI. The CDR3 sequence is 14 residues long. Filled out from reference TRBV2 and TRBJ1-6, the complete variable domain reads EPEVTQTPSHQVTQMGQEVILRCVPISNHLYFYWYRQILGQKVEFLVSFYNNEISEKSEIFDDQFSVERPDGSNFTLKIRSTKLEDSAMYFCASRRGTTNSPLHFGNGTRLTVT.

This clone was picked up a small number of times. The chain combines TRBV7-9 with TRBJ2-1; tentatively, D is TRBD1 (6 bases). The CDR3 consists of 15 residues. CDR1 is SEHNR, CDR2 FQNEAQ, per germline (reference sequence). V was clipped by 1 base and J by 4 bases, with 11 bases between them. The CDR3 nucleotides read TGTGCCAGCAGCTTAGGGTGGACAGAATACAATGAGCAGTTCTTC. Its protein is CASSLGWTEYNEQFF.

In this sample, this clone turned up a few times. This chain uses TRBV6-5 with TRBJ2-2, with D perhaps TRBD1 (6 bases). The V gene's germline CDR1 is MNHEY and CDR2 SVGAGI. The CDR3 loop spans 15 amino acids. V was trimmed by 6 bases and J by 5 bases, leaving 16 bases between them. DNA of the CDR3: TGTGCCAGCAGCAACAGGGTCCCTTTGACCGGGGAGCTGTTTTTT. Its protein product is CASSNRVPLTGELFF.

The V and J genes are TRBV7-9 and TRBJ1-2; 8 bases agree with TRBD1. The CDR3 has 15 amino acids. The germline V gene has CDR1 SEHNR and CDR2 FQNEAQ (reference sequence). J was trimmed by 4 bases and V by 4 bases; bases with no gene match: 8. This CDR3 reads CASSSRTGRRYGYTF. In DNA form, the CDR3 reads TGTGCCAGCAGCTCGAGGACAGGGAGGCGCTATGGCTACACCTTC.

In this sample, this clone turned up a few times. The same CDR3 arises from other DNA sequences in this sample as well. The chain employs TRBV5-1 and TRBJ2-5; D not certain. In germline, CDR1 is SGHRS, CDR2 YFSETQ. Trimming took off 7 bases at V and 2 bases at J, with 6 bases between the two ends. The CDR3 has 11 residues. CDR3 protein: CASAGQETQYF. Here the CDR3 DNA reads TGCGCCAGCGCAGGTCAAGAGACCCAGTACTTC.

This clone was recorded a few times. The V call is TRBV5-5, the J call TRBJ2-5; no definite D call. Germline CDR1 reads SGHKS; CDR2 reads YYEKEE (reference sequence). This CDR3 comprises 10 residues. The V end lost 4 bases, the J end lost 5 bases, and 3 bases lay between the germline ends. The CDR3 loop is CASSRETQYF. In DNA form, the CDR3 reads TGTGCCAGCAGCCGGGAGACCCAGTACTTC.

The rearrangement joins TRBV7-8 to TRBJ2-3; 7 bases match TRBD1. The J segment lost 7 bases and the V segment lost 4 bases, leaving 8 bases of the junction unmatched. Germline CDR1 is SGHVS and CDR2 is FQNEAQ. The CDR3 is 14 amino acids. CDR3 coding DNA: TGTGCCAGCAGCTCGCTGGACAGGCCATATACGCAGTATTTT. It is translated as CASSSLDRPYTQYF.

This clone was picked up a small number of times. V gene TRBV4-1 combines with J gene TRBJ2-6, with D unclear. Trimming stripped 2 bases from V and 5 bases from J, with 7 bases between. There are 14 residues in the CDR3. Looked up from germline, CDR1 is MGHRA and CDR2 is YSYEKL. The CDR3: CASSQFLRANVLTF. In DNA form, the CDR3 reads TGCGCCAGCAGCCAATTTCTAAGGGCCAACGTCCTGACTTTC.

The chain links TRBV11-3 to TRBJ2-1, with 7 bases identical to TRBD2. The J segment lost 15 bases and the V segment lost 5 bases, leaving 10 bases of the junction unmatched. The CDR3 has 12 amino acids. From germline, CDR1 is SGHNT and CDR2 YENEEA. CDR3 protein: CASSPRPGRLFF. The DNA of the CDR3 is TGTGCCAGCAGCCCCCGTCCCGGGAGGTTGTTCTTC.

The V and J genes are TRBV4-3 and TRBJ2-1; D is undetermined. Trimming removed 9 bases from V and 9 bases from J, with 18 bases in between. The CDR3 length is 13 residues. Germline CDR1 reads LGHNA; CDR2 reads YSLEER. CDR3 nucleotides: TGCGCCAGTAAGGACCAATTCCTGGGTGAGCAGTTCTTC. This translates into CASKDQFLGEQFF.

This clone was recorded a few times. This chain connects TRBV30 to TRBJ1-2, with a weak D call TRBD1 (5 bases). This CDR3 comprises 12 residues. The V and J ends lost 3 bases and 8 bases respectively, with 13 bases between them. Germline V CDR1 and CDR2: GTSNPN, SVGIG (reference sequence). The DNA of the CDR3 is TGTGCCTGGAGGGCCGGCAGGGAAGGCTACACCTTC. Its translation is CAWRAGREGYTF.

This clone was seen a few times. The chain combines TRBV7-9 with TRBJ1-5; D uncertain. The V gene's germline CDR1 is SEHNR and CDR2 FQNEAQ (reference sequence). There are 16 residues in the CDR3. V lost 1 base, J lost 0 bases, and 10 bases lay in between. CDR3 amino acids: CASSLGHTLSNQPQHF. For the CDR3, the DNA is TGTGCCAGCAGCTTAGGACATACCCTTAGCAATCAGCCCCAGCATTTT. The full variable domain, rest sourced from reference TRBV7-9 and TRBJ1-5, is DTGVSQNPRHKITKRGQNVTFRCDPISEHNRLYWYRQTLGQGPEFLTYFQNEAQLEKSRLLSDRFSAERPKGSFSTLEIQRTEQGDSAMYLCASSLGHTLSNQPQHFGDGTRLSIL.

CDR3 DNA sequence: TGTGCCTGGAGAGGTGGGGTTGGACAGAACTATGGCTACACCTTC. It codes for CAWRGGVGQNYGYTF. The chain employs TRBV30 and TRBJ1-2; TRBD1 might be the D (6 bases). The CDR3 sequence is 15 residues long. Per germline, CDR1 GTSNPN and CDR2 SVGIG (reference sequence). The ends were cut back, 3 bases at V and 2 bases at J, with 16 bases in the middle.

This chain links TRBV20-1 with TRBJ2-1, with TRBD2 as a possible D gene (5 bases). V lost 4 bases and J 11 bases, leaving 12 bases between the germline ends. The length of the CDR3 is 11 residues. Germline V gene lookup returns CDR1 DFQATT and CDR2 SNEGSKA (reference sequence). The CDR3 DNA follows: TGCAGTGCTATTTACGGAGGCCAGCAGTTCTTC. It codes for CSAIYGGQQFF.

This clone showed up just a few times. The chain recombines TRBV7-3 with TRBJ2-5, with TRBD1 matching over 8 bases. The J segment lost 2 bases and the V segment lost 2 bases, leaving 4 bases of the junction unmatched. The CDR3 consists of 15 residues. Germline V CDR1 and CDR2: SGHTA, FQGTGA. The CDR3 spells CASSLQQGGQETQYF. The DNA for the CDR3 is TGTGCCAGCAGCTTACAACAGGGGGGACAAGAGACCCAGTACTTC.

In this sample, this clone turned up a few times. This rearrangement joins TRBV4-3 to TRBJ2-5; 11 bases map to TRBD1. V lost 0 bases to trimming and J lost 6 bases; unmatched junction nucleotides: 6. This CDR3 is built from 16 residues. Per germline, CDR1 LGHNA and CDR2 YSLEER. The CDR3: CASSQDIGQGAKTQYF. Here the CDR3 DNA reads TGCGCCAGCAGCCAAGATATAGGACAGGGGGCTAAGACCCAGTACTTC.